Included here is one T cell receptor (beta chain) sequence, with context. Here immunoSEQ multiplex PCR was the method, and the copy in TCRdb shows in-frame clones only, minus some. The table has approximately 500,000 clones, 81% seen once; the top ten hold about 13%. This record comes from a study of shared clonotypes between healthy human individuals. The V gene end was trimmed by 4 bases and the J gene end by 1 base; junction bases not matched to a gene: 6. This CDR3 has 17 amino acids. Germline-derived CDR1 and CDR2 are SGHRS and YFSETQ. The TCR sequence derives from a woman aged 40-49 years in good health. Some clones in this sample may be carry-over from other donors' samples. Sequenced sample: PBMCs. The V call is TRBV5-1, the J call TRBJ2-5; TRBD2 matches 14 bases. The CDR3 loop is CASSRGLAGGVQETQYF. Here the CDR3 DNA reads TGCGCCAGCAGCCGCGGACTAGCGGGAGGAGTCCAAGAGACCCAGTACTTC. The whole variable domain, remainder taken from reference TRBV5-1 and TRBJ2-5, is KAGVTQTPRYLIKTRGQQVTLSCSPISGHRSVSWYQQTPGQGLQFLFEYFSETQRNKGNFPGRFSGRQFSNSRSEMNVSTLELGDSALYLCASSRGLAGGVQETQYFGPGTRLLVL.